Here is one T cell receptor (beta chain) with its context. V was clipped by 3 bases and J by 4 bases, with 13 bases between them. Germline values: CDR1 LNHDA, CDR2 SQIVND (reference sequence). The CDR3 covers 15 residues. These data originate in a study of blood T cell repertoires in COVID-19. The wider study: In each case, the material was cDNA or gDNA derived from T cells, B-cell-depleted T cells, or PBMCs.

In the authors' methods: Amplification of reference gene primers provided the estimated nucleated cell counts. Assay used: immunoSEQ multiplex PCR; TCRdb lists only in-frame clones, some missing. V and J calls and clone size are as listed in that table; D and trimming were resolved from the DNA. The sample holds about 260,000 clones, 86% seen once. Participants were aged roughly 18 to 95 years, lived in 20 to 25 US areas, and enrolled virtually. Assignments of participants to cohorts depended upon their own reported clinical history. Sequencing was performed on PBMCs or T cells enriched from blood (not recorded which). The rearrangement links TRBV19 to TRBJ2-4; D unresolved. The TCR comes from a woman aged 50 to 60 who had recovered from COVID-19. CDR3 DNA sequence: TGTGCCAGTAGTATTAAACGGCAGGCTAAAAACATTCAGTACTTC. Translating gives CASSIKRQAKNIQYF. The entire variable domain, with the rest obtained from reference TRBV19 and TRBJ2-4, is as follows: DGGITQSPKYLFRKEGQNVTLSCEQNLNHDAMYWYRQDPGQGLRLIYYSQIVNDFQKGDIAEGYSVSREKKESFPLTVTSAQKNPTAFYLCASSIKRQAKNIQYFGAGTRLSVL.